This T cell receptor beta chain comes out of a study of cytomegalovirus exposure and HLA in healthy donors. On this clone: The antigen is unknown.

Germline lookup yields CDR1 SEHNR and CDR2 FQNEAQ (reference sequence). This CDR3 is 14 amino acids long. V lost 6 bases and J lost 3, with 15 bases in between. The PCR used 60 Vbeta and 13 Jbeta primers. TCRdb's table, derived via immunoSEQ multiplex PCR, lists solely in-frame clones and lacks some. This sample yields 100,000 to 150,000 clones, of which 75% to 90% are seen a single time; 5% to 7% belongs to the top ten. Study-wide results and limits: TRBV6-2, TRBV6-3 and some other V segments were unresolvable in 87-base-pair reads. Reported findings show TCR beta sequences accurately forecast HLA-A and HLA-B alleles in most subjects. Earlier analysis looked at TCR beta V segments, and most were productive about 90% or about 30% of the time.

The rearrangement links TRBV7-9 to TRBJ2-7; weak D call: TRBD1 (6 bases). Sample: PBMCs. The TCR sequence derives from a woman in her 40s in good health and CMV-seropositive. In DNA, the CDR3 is TGTGCCAGCAGGCCCTCACAGGGAGACTACGAGCAGTACTTC. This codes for CASRPSQGDYEQYF.